The clone carrying this T cell receptor beta chain occurred many times. Germline values: CDR1 SGHVS, CDR2 FQNEAQ. Trimming took 6 bases from V and 6 from J, leaving 12 bases between them. The CDR3 loop spans 12 amino acids. These data come from a study of T cells after yellow fever vaccination. TCRdb independently ran MiXCR on the 5' RACE reads; one entry per CDR3 protein. The data show about 30,000 distinct CDR3 sequences, 3.5% to 5% seen once. The chain links TRBV7-8 to TRBJ2-7; the D is unclear. Sequencing used CD8+ T cells sorted from PBMCs, obtained 5 days after the yellow fever booster vaccination. The clonotype was recovered from a man aged 25 to 40 who received the YFV17D yellow fever vaccine. CDR3: CASRVNLGEQYF. The CDR3 region has the DNA TGTGCCAGCAGGGTAAATCTCGGCGAGCAGTACTTC.